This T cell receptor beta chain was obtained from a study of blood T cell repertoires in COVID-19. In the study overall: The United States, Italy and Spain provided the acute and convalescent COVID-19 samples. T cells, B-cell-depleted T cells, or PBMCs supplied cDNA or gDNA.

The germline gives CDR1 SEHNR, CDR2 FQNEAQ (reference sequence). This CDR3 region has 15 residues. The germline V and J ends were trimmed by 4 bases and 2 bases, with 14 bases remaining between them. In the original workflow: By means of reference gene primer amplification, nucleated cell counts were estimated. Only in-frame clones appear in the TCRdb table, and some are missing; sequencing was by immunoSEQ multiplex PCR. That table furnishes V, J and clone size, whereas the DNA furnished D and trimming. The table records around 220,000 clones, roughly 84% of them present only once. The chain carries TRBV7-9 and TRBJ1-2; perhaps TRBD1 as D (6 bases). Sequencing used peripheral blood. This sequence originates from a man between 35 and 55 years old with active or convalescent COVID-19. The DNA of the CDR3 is TGTGCCAGCAGCTCCCCGGCCACAGGGAACTATGGCTACACCTTC. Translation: CASSSPATGNYGYTF.